What follows are 17 T cell receptor beta chains derived from one specimen sequenced in a study of blood T cell repertoires in COVID-19. This table comes from immunoSEQ multiplex PCR, and its TCRdb copy is limited to in-frame clones, with some not included. The table has approximately 400,000 clones, more than 75% seen once. Material: peripheral blood. Every receptor here comes from a human donor with acute or convalescent COVID-19. The donor label of this sample is uncertain.

V gene TRBV4-1 combines with J gene TRBJ2-6; D perhaps matches TRBD2 (5 bases). The CDR3 sequence is 15 residues long. The V gene's germline CDR1 is MGHRA and CDR2 YSYEKL. V was clipped by 8 bases and J by 0 bases, with 11 bases between them. DNA for the CDR3: TGCGCCAGCCACCCCGGGGACTCTGGGGCCAACGTCCTGACTTTC. This translates into CASHPGDSGANVLTF.

This clone occurred once. The chain has TRBV25-1 and TRBJ2-7; 10 bases are shared with TRBD1. CDR1 and CDR2 (germline): MGHDK, SYGVNS. With V trimmed by 4 bases and J by 6 bases, 9 bases remained unmatched. The CDR3 extends over 15 amino acids. The CDR3 DNA reads as TGTGCCAGCAGTGCCCCGGGACAGGGGAAGCTCGAGCAGTACTTC. Protein sequence: CASSAPGQGKLEQYF.

The chain has TRBV7-9 and TRBJ1-2; TRBD1 matches at 12 bases. CDR3 length equals 13 residues. Germline CDR1 and CDR2: SEHNR and FQNEAQ (reference sequence). The trim removed 10 bases at V and 5 bases at J, leaving 5 bases unmatched. CDR3 bases: TGTGCCACCGGGGACAGGGGGCCATATGGCTACACCTTC. Its translation: CATGDRGPYGYTF.

The genes are TRBV19 and TRBJ1-5; maybe TRBD1 (6 bases). This CDR3 region has 19 residues. Germline V gene sequence: CDR1 LNHDA, CDR2 SQIVND (reference sequence). V was trimmed by 5 bases and J by 5 bases, leaving 28 bases between them. The CDR3 DNA reads TGTGCCAGTAGTTACCCCGTGAACAGGGTCCCCGGGGTGGATCAGCCCCAGCATTTT. Protein: CASSYPVNRVPGVDQPQHF.

This clone was counted between two and nine times. The chain uses TRBV5-4 and TRBJ1-4; TRBD1 aligns across 8 bases. The CDR3 covers 15 residues. CDR1 is SGHNT and CDR2 is YYREEE in the germline V gene (reference sequence). V shed 0 bases, J shed 8 bases, and the junction held 6 bases outside the gene matches. CDR3 in DNA: TGTGCCAGCAGCTTGGGCCAGGGGGCTGGGGAAAAACTGTTTTTT. It codes for CASSLGQGAGEKLFF.

This clone was picked up many times. The chain couples TRBV7-9 to TRBJ1-5; the D is unclear. Trimming left V 2 bases short and J 0 bases short, with 8 bases between. The germline gives CDR1 SEHNR, CDR2 FQNEAQ (reference sequence). The CDR3 runs to 15 residues. CDR3 in DNA: TGTGCCAGCAGCTTATCATTTCATAGCAATCAGCCCCAGCATTTT. It yields the protein CASSLSFHSNQPQHF.

This sequence joins TRBV5-8 and TRBJ2-1, with D possibly being TRBD2 (5 bases). V lost 1 base and J 3 bases, leaving 11 bases between the germline ends. Germline CDR1 reads SGHTS; CDR2 reads YDEGEE. The CDR3 totals 15 residues. CDR3 protein: CASSLRGVHYNEQFF. The DNA of the CDR3 is TGTGCCAGCAGCTTGCGGGGAGTTCACTACAATGAGCAGTTCTTC.

This clone was recorded once. V and J are TRBV6-5 and TRBJ1-1, with TRBD1 matching over 7 bases. The CDR3 runs 16 residues. Germline lookup yields CDR1 MNHEY and CDR2 SVGAGI. V was clipped by 0 bases and J by 4 bases; unmatched bases: 8. The DNA for the CDR3 is TGTGCCAGCAGTTACTCGAATAGCCCAGGGGGCACTGAAGCTTTCTTT. This encodes CASSYSNSPGGTEAFF.

This chain uses TRBV10-1 with TRBJ1-4; a weak D match, TRBD1 (6 bases). The CDR3 loop spans 14 amino acids. Trimming cost V 2 bases and J 8 bases, with 12 bases left between them. CDR1 and CDR2 from the germline V gene are WNHNN and SYGVQD (reference sequence). The CDR3 nucleotides read TGCGCCAGCAGTGAGGCGGGGGGCCGGGAAAAACTGTTTTTT. Translating gives CASSEAGGREKLFF.

V gene TRBV6-4 combines with J gene TRBJ2-1, with D perhaps matching TRBD2 (5 bases). Trimming cost V 6 bases and J 4 bases, with 16 bases left between them. The germline gives CDR1 MRHNA, CDR2 SNTAGT. CDR3 length equals 15 residues. CDR3: CASRRSGNTYNEQFF. The CDR3 DNA sequence: TGTGCCAGCAGACGATCCGGGAACACTTACAATGAGCAGTTCTTC.

J is TRBJ1-2 and V is TRBV24-1, with a possible D match to TRBD1 (5 bases). V lost 4 bases to trimming and J lost 2 bases, with 16 bases between them. Looked up from germline, CDR1 is KGHDR and CDR2 is SFDVKD. CDR3 length: 16 amino acids. The CDR3 sequence is CATSDPTRQGNYGYTF. Written as DNA, the CDR3 is TGTGCCACCAGTGACCCTACCCGGCAGGGAAACTATGGCTACACCTTC.

This clone has just one count. At one end, the junction sequence differs from germline, possibly due to a read error. The rearrangement uses TRBV30 and TRBJ1-1; D may be TRBD1 (6 bases). The CDR3 is made up of 14 amino acids. In germline, CDR1 is GTSNPN, CDR2 SVGIG (reference sequence). The CDR3 coding sequence is TGTGCCTGGAGTGCCACTACCTCTGGTCCCCGGGACACATTT. Its translation: CAWSATTSGPRDTF. Combining the CDR3 with reference TRBV30 and TRBJ1-1 gives the whole variable domain SQTIHQWPATLVQPVGSPLSLECTVEGTSNPNLYWYRQAAGRGLQLLFYSVGIGQISSEVPQNLSASRPQDRQFILSSKKLLLSDSGFYLCAWSATTSGPRDTFGQGTRLTVV.

This rearrangement joins TRBV6-5 to TRBJ1-1, with a weak D call TRBD1 (5 bases). Germline assignment: CDR1 MNHEY and CDR2 SVGAGI. The CDR3 is 12 amino acids. Between the trimmed V and J ends, which lost 4 bases and 9 bases, there was a span of 12 bases. The CDR3 bases are TGTGCCAGCAGTTTCGACCGACAGCAAGCTTTCTTT. Translated: CASSFDRQQAFF.

The chain carries TRBV6-1 and TRBJ1-5; 8 nucleotides match TRBD1. The length of the CDR3 is 17 residues. Germline loops: CDR1 MNHNS, CDR2 SASEGT. The V gene end was trimmed by 2 bases and the J gene end by 0 bases; junction bases not matched to a gene: 6. In DNA, the CDR3 is TGTGCCAGCAGTGAAAAGGGGGACAGGCTTAGCAATCAGCCCCAGCATTTT. Amino acid sequence: CASSEKGDRLSNQPQHF.

The chain recombines TRBV2 with TRBJ2-7; TRBD1 agrees at 7 bases. CDR3 length: 15 residues. Looked up from germline, CDR1 is SNHLY and CDR2 is FYNNEI. Trimming took 6 bases from V and 3 from J; bases not matched to a gene: 11. CDR3 DNA sequence: TGTGCCAGCAGGCCTCCGGGACAGAGGAACTACGAGCAGTACTTC. Translated, it gives CASRPPGQRNYEQYF.

This clone appeared a single time. For the CDR3, the DNA is TGTGCCAGCAGCGTAGATCCCCTCGGGGGGTTAGGAGAGACCCAGTACTTC. It translates to CASSVDPLGGLGETQYF. The J gene is TRBJ2-5, the V gene TRBV9; TRBD2 aligns across 7 bases. The junction had 12 bases not matched to a gene; V was cut back by 0 bases and J by 4 bases. Per germline, CDR1 SGDLS and CDR2 YYNGEE. The CDR3 is made up of 17 amino acids.

The chain uses TRBV3-1 (or the pseudogene TRBV3-2) and TRBJ1-2; D uncertain. Trimming shortened V by 1 base and J by 7 bases, and 10 bases separated the two germline ends. The CDR3 extends over 13 amino acids. Germline lookup yields CDR1 LGHDT and CDR2 YNNKEL (reference sequence). The CDR3 DNA is TGTGCCAGCAGCCAAGCAGGTTCCCCTGGCTACACCTTC. Translated, it gives CASSQAGSPGYTF.